This TCR beta chain was found in a study of blood T cells in healthy people across ages. V was clipped by 0 bases and J by 5 bases, with 16 bases between them. Germline CDR1 and CDR2: MGHRA and YSYEKL. The CDR3 loop spans 16 amino acids. Findings and limits, study-wide: Both naive CD4+ cell counts and diversity were greater in long-lived donors than in aged donors.

The table lists this clonotype with a few counts. Its antigen is unidentified. Together with a sample-barcoded 5' primer, a J-beta primer mix was included in a second PCR lasting about 6 to 11 cycles. TCRdb analysed the 5' RACE reads with MiXCR anew, one entry per CDR3 protein. Of 950,000 to 1,200,000 distinct CDR3 sequences listed, roughly two fifths were seen once; the top ten hold around 13%. The receptor comes from a man aged 18 to 29 in good health. The sample taken for sequencing was blood. The chain uses TRBV4-1 and TRBJ1-1; D remains unclear. The CDR3, as DNA: TGCGCCAGCAGCCAAGAATGGCCCGACGTCGGGACTGAAGCTTTCTTT. It translates to CASSQEWPDVGTEAFF.